This TCR beta chain was sequenced in a study of shared clonotypes between healthy human individuals. Study background: Each donor had three CD4 naive, three CD4 memory, two CD8 naive and one CD8 memory plate.

The study enrolled healthy HIV-negative adults without recent acute infections or vaccinations as donors. Several immunoSEQ 96-well plates shared each subset's DNA, each plate a replicate. Source study methods: Quality scores were absent from the junction-only immunoSEQ sequences, so filtering differed. The table came from immunoSEQ multiplex PCR; TCRdb's copy has only in-frame clones and leaves some out. From that table come the V and J calls and clone size; the DNA was used to work out D and trimming. The sample holds roughly 1,600,000 clones, approximately 98.5% seen once. V lost 0 bases and J 2 bases, leaving 6 bases between the germline ends. This CDR3 has 13 residues. Germline CDR1 reads SGHDT; CDR2 reads YYEEEE.

The sequenced sample consisted of naive CD4+ T cells sorted from blood. The subset here: CD45RA+ positively selected. The gene calls are TRBV5-6 and TRBJ2-7; no reliable D call. The TCR sequence derives from a man aged 30-40 years in good health. In DNA form, the CDR3 reads TGTGCCAGCAGCTTGGCGCAGCCCTACGAGCAGTACTTC. Protein: CASSLAQPYEQYF.